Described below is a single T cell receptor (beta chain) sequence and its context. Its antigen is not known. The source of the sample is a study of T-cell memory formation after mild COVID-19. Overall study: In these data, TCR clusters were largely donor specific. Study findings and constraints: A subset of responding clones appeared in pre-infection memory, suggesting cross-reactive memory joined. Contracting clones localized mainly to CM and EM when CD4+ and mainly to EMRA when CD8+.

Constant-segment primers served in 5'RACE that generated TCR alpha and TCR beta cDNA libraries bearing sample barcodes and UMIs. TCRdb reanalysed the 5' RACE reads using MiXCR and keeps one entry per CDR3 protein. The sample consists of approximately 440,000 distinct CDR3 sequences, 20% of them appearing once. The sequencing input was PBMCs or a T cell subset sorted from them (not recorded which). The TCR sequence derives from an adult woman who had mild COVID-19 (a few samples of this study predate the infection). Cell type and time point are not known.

The CDR3 bases are TGTGCCAGCAGTTGGCTGGGAAGCACAGATACGCAGTATTTT. It translates to CASSWLGSTDTQYF. The chain links TRBV12-3 or TRBV12-4 to TRBJ2-3; D gene ambiguous. V lost 4 bases and J 0 bases, leaving 8 bases between the germline ends. This CDR3 spans 14 amino acids.